Sequencing of this T cell receptor (beta chain) was carried out in a study of T-cell reconstitution after alpha-beta-depleted transplantation in children. General study results and limits: Elevated TCRbeta diversity at day 60 was traced, in some patients, to surviving recipient T cells and thymic progenitors. One year after transplant, T-cell counts and diversity came mostly from newly produced T cells.

TCRbeta library preparation incorporated unique molecular identifiers. TCRdb re-analysed the PCR reads in MiXCR, keeping a single row per CDR3 protein. This sample has roughly 280,000 distinct CDR3 sequences; 11% occur once, and the top ten carry about a quarter. In the case of this clonotype: What it binds is not known. A single base separates this from a much larger clone, so it may be a read error.

This material consisted of peripheral blood, taken 180 days after TCRalphabeta/CD19-depleted stem cell transplant. This sequence was found in a male patient between 2 and 10 years old who had a stem cell transplant for chronic granulomatous disease, so the T cells may come from the graft donor.

CDR3 sequence reads: CSATSTDKGLYNEQFF. In DNA form, the CDR3 reads TGCAGTGCTACTAGCACAGACAAGGGGTTGTACAATGAGCAGTTCTTC. The chain uses TRBV20-1 and TRBJ2-1; either TRBD1 or TRBD2 may fit D (5 bases each). Germline V lookup: CDR1 DFQATT, CDR2 SNEGSKA (reference sequence). CDR3 length equals 16 residues. V lost 4 bases and J lost 4, with 20 bases in between.